This T cell receptor (beta chain) comes out of a study of regulatory T cells in long-lasting Graves disease. This clonotype was counted at least ten times. Relying on iRepertoire HTBI primers and Arm-PCR of CDR3 regions, the team built TCR beta libraries. Using its own MiXCR run on the multiplex PCR reads, TCRdb lists one record per CDR3 protein. The table records hundreds of thousands of distinct CDR3 sequences, less than 15% of them present only once. Time point denoted: newly diagnosed GD, antithyroid drugs for less than 3 months. PBMCs provided the RNA from which the TCR library was made. V lost 9 bases and J lost 3; bases outside the gene matches: 7. The V gene's germline CDR1 is MNHEY and CDR2 SVGEGT. The CDR3 spans 14 residues. These data were also reused for a study on T cells in Graves' hyperthyroidism and ophthalmopathy.

The material sequenced was peripheral blood mononuclear cells (PBMCs), taken at new diagnosis, from a patient treated with antithyroid drugs. The genes are TRBV6-2 or TRBV6-3 and TRBJ2-2, with 7 bases identical to TRBD2. This sequence was found in a young man with Graves disease. This chain's CDR3 is CASPERGDTGELFF. As DNA, the CDR3 is TGTGCCAGTCCGGAGCGGGGAGACACCGGGGAGCTGTTTTTT.